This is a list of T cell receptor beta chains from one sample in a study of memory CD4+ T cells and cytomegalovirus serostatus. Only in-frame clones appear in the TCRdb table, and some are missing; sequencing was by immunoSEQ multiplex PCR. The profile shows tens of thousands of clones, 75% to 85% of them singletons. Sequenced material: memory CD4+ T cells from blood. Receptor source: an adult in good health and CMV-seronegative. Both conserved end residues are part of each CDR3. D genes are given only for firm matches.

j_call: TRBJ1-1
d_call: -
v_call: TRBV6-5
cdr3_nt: TGTGCCAGCAGGGACATGAACACTGAAGCTTTCTTT
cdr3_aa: CASRDMNTEAFF

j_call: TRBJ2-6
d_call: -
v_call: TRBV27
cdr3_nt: TGTGCCAGCAGTTGGGCCGGGCTTACTGGGGCCAACGTCCTGACTTTC
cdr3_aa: CASSWAGLTGANVLTF

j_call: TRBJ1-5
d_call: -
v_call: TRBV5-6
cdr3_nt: TGTGCCAGCAGCTTACACCTAGTGGGTGGGCAGGGGAATCAGCCCCAGCATTTT
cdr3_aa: CASSLHLVGGQGNQPQHF

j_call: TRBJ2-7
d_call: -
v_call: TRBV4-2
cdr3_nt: TGTGCCAGCAGCCAAGACGTGTTCACCAACGAGCAGTACTTC
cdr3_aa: CASSQDVFTNEQYF

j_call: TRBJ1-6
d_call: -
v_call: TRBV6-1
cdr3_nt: TGTGCCAGCAGTGCTAGGCAGACCTATAATTCACCCCTCCACTTT
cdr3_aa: CASSARQTYNSPLHF

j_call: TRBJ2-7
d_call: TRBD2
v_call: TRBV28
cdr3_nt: TGTGCCAGCACCAACGAGGGGCGGGGGGGCGAGCAGTACTTC
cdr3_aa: CASTNEGRGGEQYF

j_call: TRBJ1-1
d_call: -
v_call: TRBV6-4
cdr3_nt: TGTGCCAGCAGGGGAGGATGGGGCACTGAAGCTTTCTTT
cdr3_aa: CASRGGWGTEAFF

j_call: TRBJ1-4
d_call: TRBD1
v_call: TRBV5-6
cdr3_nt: TGTGCCAGCAGCTCCTCAGGGGGGGCAACTAATGAAAAACTGTTTTTT
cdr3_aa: CASSSSGGATNEKLFF

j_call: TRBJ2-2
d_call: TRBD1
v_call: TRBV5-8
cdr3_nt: TGTGCCAGCAGCTCGGGACAGGGGGGCTACACCGGGGAGCTGTTTTTT
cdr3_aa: CASSSGQGGYTGELFF

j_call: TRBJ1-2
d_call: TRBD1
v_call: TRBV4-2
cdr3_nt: TGTGCCAGCAGCCAAGATTGGGGGGAAGGGGGCTTGTTATATGGCTACACCTTC
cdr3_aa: CASSQDWGEGGLLYGYTF

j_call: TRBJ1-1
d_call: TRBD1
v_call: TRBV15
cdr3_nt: TGTGCCACCAGCTTCCTTCTAACAGGGGGTTTCTTT
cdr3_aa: CATSFLLTGGFF